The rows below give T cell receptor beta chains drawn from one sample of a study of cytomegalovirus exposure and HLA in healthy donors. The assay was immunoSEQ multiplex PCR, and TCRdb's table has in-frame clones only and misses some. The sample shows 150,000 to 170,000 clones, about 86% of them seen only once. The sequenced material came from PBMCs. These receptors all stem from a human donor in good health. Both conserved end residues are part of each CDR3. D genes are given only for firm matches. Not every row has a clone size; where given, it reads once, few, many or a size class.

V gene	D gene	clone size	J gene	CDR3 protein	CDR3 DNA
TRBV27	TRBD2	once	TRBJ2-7	CASSTGTSGGYEQYF	TGTGCCAGCAGTACTGGGACTAGCGGGGGGTACGAGCAGTACTTC
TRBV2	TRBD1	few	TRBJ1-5	CASSGTGDRSNSNQPQHF	TGTGCCAGCAGCGGGACAGGGGACCGATCTAATAGCAATCAGCCCCAGCATTTT
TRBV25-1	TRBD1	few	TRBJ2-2	CASSDPGQENTGELFF	TGTGCCAGCAGTGATCCGGGACAGGAGAACACCGGGGAGCTGTTTTTT
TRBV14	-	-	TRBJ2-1	CASSIRGLAKNNEQFF	TGTGCCAGCAGCATTCGAGGGCTGGCGAAAAACAATGAGCAGTTCTTC
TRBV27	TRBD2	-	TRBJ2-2	CASSSPLIAGGPAGELFF	TGTGCCAGCAGTTCGCCCCTCATAGCGGGAGGGCCCGCCGGGGAGCTGTTTTTT
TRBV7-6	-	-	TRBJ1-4	CASSFYRNNEKLFF	TGTGCCAGCAGCTTTTACAGAAACAATGAAAAACTGTTTTTT
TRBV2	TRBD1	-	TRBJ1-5	CASNKRGQGVHSNQPQHF	TGTGCCAGCAATAAACGGGGACAGGGGGTTCATAGCAATCAGCCCCAGCATTTT
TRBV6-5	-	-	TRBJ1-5	CASSYEGRSNQPQHF	TGTGCCAGCAGTTACGAAGGCAGGAGCAATCAGCCCCAGCATTTT
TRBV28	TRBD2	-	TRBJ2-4	CASSSGNIQYF	TGTGCCAGCTCTAGCGGTAACATTCAGTACTTC
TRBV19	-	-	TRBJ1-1	CASSISGNRNTEAFF	TGTGCCAGTAGTATAAGTGGCAACAGGAACACTGAAGCTTTCTTT
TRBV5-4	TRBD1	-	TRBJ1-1	CASRTGGTQPTEAFF	TGTGCCAGCAGGACAGGGGGAACCCAGCCCACTGAAGCTTTCTTT
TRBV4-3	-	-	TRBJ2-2	CASSQGAGDPTGELFF	TGCGCCAGCAGCCAGGGGGCAGGGGACCCCACCGGGGAGCTGTTTTTT
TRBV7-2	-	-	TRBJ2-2	CASSLRRVQTGELFF	TGTGCCAGCAGCTTAAGGAGGGTTCAGACCGGGGAGCTGTTTTTT
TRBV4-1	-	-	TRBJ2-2	CASSRSETNTGELFF	TGCGCCAGCAGCCGCAGCGAAACGAACACCGGGGAGCTGTTTTTT
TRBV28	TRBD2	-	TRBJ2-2	CASSFEGLAGESAGELFF	TGTGCCAGCAGTTTTGAAGGACTAGCGGGAGAATCGGCCGGGGAGCTGTTTTTT
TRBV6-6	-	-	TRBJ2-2	CASSAQQGPGELFF	TGTGCCAGCAGTGCGCAACAGGGACCCGGGGAGCTGTTTTTT
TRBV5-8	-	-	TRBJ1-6	CASSLSRGLLNSPLHF	TGTGCCAGCAGCTTATCCCGGGGACTGCTGAATTCACCCCTCCACTTT
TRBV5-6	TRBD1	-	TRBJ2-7	CASSLCPDRASYEQYF	TGTGCCAGCAGCTTGTGTCCGGACAGGGCTTCCTACGAGCAGTACTTC
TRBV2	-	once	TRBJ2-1	CASSVGGSYNEQFF	TGTGCCAGCAGTGTTGGGGGCTCATACAATGAGCAGTTCTTC